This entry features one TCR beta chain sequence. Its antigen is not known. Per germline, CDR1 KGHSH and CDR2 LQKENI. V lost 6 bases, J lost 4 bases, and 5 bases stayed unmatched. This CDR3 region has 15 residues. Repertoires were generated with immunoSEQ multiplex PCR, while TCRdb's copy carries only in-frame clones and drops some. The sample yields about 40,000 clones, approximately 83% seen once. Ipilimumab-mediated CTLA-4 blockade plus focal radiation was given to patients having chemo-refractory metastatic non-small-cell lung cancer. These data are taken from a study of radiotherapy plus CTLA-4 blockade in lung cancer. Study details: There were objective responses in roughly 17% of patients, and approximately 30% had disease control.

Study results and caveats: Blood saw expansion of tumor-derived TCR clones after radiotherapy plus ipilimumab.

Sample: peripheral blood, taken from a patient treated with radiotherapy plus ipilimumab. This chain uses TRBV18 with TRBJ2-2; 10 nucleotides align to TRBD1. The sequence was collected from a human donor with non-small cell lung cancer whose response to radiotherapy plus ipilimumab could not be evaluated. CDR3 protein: CASSAGTGATGELFF. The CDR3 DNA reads TGTGCCAGCTCGGCCGGGACAGGGGCCACCGGGGAGCTGTTTTTT.